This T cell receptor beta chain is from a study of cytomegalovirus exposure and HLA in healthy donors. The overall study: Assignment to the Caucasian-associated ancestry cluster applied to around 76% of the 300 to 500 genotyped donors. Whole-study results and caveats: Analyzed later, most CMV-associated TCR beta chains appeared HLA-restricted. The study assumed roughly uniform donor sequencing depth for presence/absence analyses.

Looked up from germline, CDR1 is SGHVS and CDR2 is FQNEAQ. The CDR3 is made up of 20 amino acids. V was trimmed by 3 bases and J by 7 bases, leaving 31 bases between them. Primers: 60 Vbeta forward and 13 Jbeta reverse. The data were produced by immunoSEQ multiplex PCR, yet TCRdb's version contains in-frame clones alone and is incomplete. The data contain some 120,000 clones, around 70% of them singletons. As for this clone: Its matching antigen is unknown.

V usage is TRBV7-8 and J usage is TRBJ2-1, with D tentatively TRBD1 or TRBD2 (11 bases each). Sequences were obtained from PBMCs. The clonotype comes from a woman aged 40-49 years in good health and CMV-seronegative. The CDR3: CASSFPGTGGTSGGLNEQFF. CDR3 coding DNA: TGTGCCAGCAGCTTCCCCGGGACAGGGGGTACTAGCGGGGGCCTTAATGAGCAGTTCTTC.